Presented here are 26 T cell receptor beta chains from one specimen sequenced in a study of blood T cell repertoires in COVID-19. The table came from immunoSEQ multiplex PCR; TCRdb's copy has only in-frame clones and leaves some out. The sample yields about 260,000 clones, approximately 90% seen once. The sequencing input was peripheral blood. The receptor source for this set is a woman between 45 and 60 years old who had recovered from COVID-19.

The chain carries TRBV27 and TRBJ2-1, with 12 positions matching TRBD2. The trim removed 4 bases at V and 1 base at J, leaving 8 bases unmatched. Germline-derived CDR1 and CDR2 are MNHEY and SMNVEV (reference sequence). The CDR3 sequence is 18 residues long. The CDR3 DNA is TGTGCCAGCAGTTCCCGCCTACTAGCGGGAGGTTCCTACAATGAGCAGTTCTTC. It yields the protein CASSSRLLAGGSYNEQFF.

The chain uses TRBV5-4 and TRBJ1-1; no firm D call. The ends were cut back, 4 bases at V and 4 bases at J, with 23 bases in the middle. CDR3 size: 17 residues. CDR1 SGHNT and CDR2 YYREEE come from the germline V gene (reference sequence). CDR3 nucleotides: TGTGCCAGCAGCATGGGGATCGGGTCAAGATTGGGCACTGAAGCTTTCTTT. Amino acids: CASSMGIGSRLGTEAFF.

The chain combines TRBV27 with TRBJ1-3; D ambiguous. V was pared by 3 bases and J by 2 bases, with 14 bases between. The V gene's germline CDR1 is MNHEY and CDR2 SMNVEV (reference sequence). The CDR3 covers 16 residues. CDR3 in amino acids: CASSLGPHTAGNTIYF. In DNA form, the CDR3 reads TGTGCCAGCAGTTTGGGCCCCCACACAGCTGGAAACACCATATATTTT.

The chain recombines TRBV18 with TRBJ1-5; TRBD1 might be the D (6 bases). V lost 3 bases and J 4 bases, leaving 10 bases between the germline ends. Germline lookup yields CDR1 KGHSH and CDR2 LQKENI. The CDR3 loop spans 14 amino acids. DNA for the CDR3: TGTGCCAGCTCACCGGCGCAGGGGAATCAGCCCCAGCATTTT. Protein: CASSPAQGNQPQHF.

This chain joins TRBV19 and TRBJ1-3; tentative D call: TRBD1 (6 bases). The CDR3 covers 13 residues. CDR1 is LNHDA, CDR2 SQIVND, per germline (reference sequence). Trimming took 3 bases from V and 4 from J, leaving 7 bases between them. The CDR3 loop reads CASSIDRGNTIYF. In DNA, the CDR3 is TGTGCCAGTAGTATCGACAGGGGAAACACCATATATTTT. Filled out from reference TRBV19 and TRBJ1-3, the complete variable domain reads DGGITQSPKYLFRKEGQNVTLSCEQNLNHDAMYWYRQDPGQGLRLIYYSQIVNDFQKGDIAEGYSVSREKKESFPLTVTSAQKNPTAFYLCASSIDRGNTIYFGEGSWLTVV.

This clone was picked up one time. The gene calls are TRBV19 and TRBJ2-7; D gene unclear. V lost 6 bases to trimming and J lost 1 base, with 13 bases between them. Germline CDR1 and CDR2: LNHDA and SQIVND (reference sequence). The CDR3 is 14 amino acids. The DNA of the CDR3 is TGTGCCAGTAGCGTGAATCTGCAGTCCTACGAGCAGTACTTC. This sequence encodes CASSVNLQSYEQYF. Based on the CDR3 plus reference TRBV19 and TRBJ2-7, the full variable domain is DGGITQSPKYLFRKEGQNVTLSCEQNLNHDAMYWYRQDPGQGLRLIYYSQIVNDFQKGDIAEGYSVSREKKESFPLTVTSAQKNPTAFYLCASSVNLQSYEQYFGPGTRLTVT.

CDR3 coding DNA: TGTGCCAGCTCACTACAGGGGGATACAGACACCATATATTTT. Encoded protein: CASSLQGDTDTIYF. The chain joins TRBV18 to TRBJ1-3; 8 bases agree with TRBD1. The CDR3 totals 14 residues. Trimming removed 4 bases from V and 8 bases from J; junction bases left unmatched: 7. The germline V gene has CDR1 KGHSH and CDR2 LQKENI.

V gene TRBV28 combines with J gene TRBJ1-1, with D possibly being TRBD1 (6 bases). V was shortened by 6 bases and J by 3 bases, with 11 bases between the two germline ends. Germline-derived CDR1 and CDR2 are MDHEN and SYDVKM. The CDR3 contains 13 residues. The CDR3 sequence: CASSLGQYTEAFF. The CDR3, as DNA: TGTGCCAGCAGCCTAGGACAGTACACTGAAGCTTTCTTT. Combining the CDR3 with reference TRBV28 and TRBJ1-1 gives the whole variable domain DVKVTQSSRYLVKRTGEKVFLECVQDMDHENMFWYRQDPGLGLRLIYFSYDVKMKEKGDIPEGYSVSREKKERFSLILESASTNQTSMYLCASSLGQYTEAFFGQGTRLTVV.

The chain combines TRBV15 with TRBJ2-7; D unresolved. Germline V gene data show CDR1 as LNHNV and CDR2 as YYDKDF (reference sequence). V shed 5 bases and J shed 3 bases, with 8 bases lying between them. The CDR3 covers 12 residues. The CDR3 reads CATSRPSYEQYF. In nucleotides, the CDR3 is TGTGCCACCAGCCGCCCGAGCTACGAGCAGTACTTC.

CDR3 protein: CASSFGLAAPYTQYF. CDR3 DNA sequence: TGTGCCAGCAGCTTTGGGCTAGCGGCCCCCTATACGCAGTATTTT. This sequence joins TRBV7-2 and TRBJ2-3; 7 positions agree with TRBD2. CDR1 and CDR2 from the germline V gene are SGHTA and FQGNSA. This CDR3 comprises 15 residues. V lost 3 bases, J lost 7 bases, and 10 bases stayed unmatched.

J is TRBJ1-1 and V is TRBV10-3, with a possible D match to TRBD1 (6 bases). Deletions cut 5 bases from V and 2 bases from J, with 21 bases between. CDR1 and CDR2 (germline): ENHRY, SYGVKD. The CDR3 covers 17 residues. CDR3 in amino acids: CAISTRSEQGRNTEAFF. CDR3 in DNA: TGTGCCATCAGTACCCGGTCCGAACAGGGACGAAACACTGAAGCTTTCTTT.

The chain joins TRBV7-9 to TRBJ2-7; D might be TRBD1 (5 bases). With 4 bases removed from V and 0 bases from J, the gap between germline ends came to 13 bases. The CDR3 runs 15 residues. The germline gives CDR1 SEHNR, CDR2 FQNEAQ (reference sequence). The CDR3 sequence: CASSYSKGPSYEQYF. CDR3 bases: TGTGCCAGCAGCTACTCGAAGGGGCCCTCCTACGAGCAGTACTTC.

This rearrangement joins TRBV10-3 to TRBJ1-5; TRBD1 matches 7 bases. The CDR3 runs to 14 residues. Germline V gene data show CDR1 as ENHRY and CDR2 as SYGVKD. Losses at the gene ends were 8 bases for V and 6 bases for J; bases not matched to a gene: 10. The CDR3 DNA follows: TGTGCCATCGGACAACGAGGGGGCTCTCAGCCCCAGCATTTT. Encoded protein: CAIGQRGGSQPQHF.

The CDR3 DNA sequence: TGCAGTGCTAGTGGGCGGGCAAGCACAGATACGCAGTATTTT. Its protein product is CSASGRASTDTQYF. V gene TRBV20-1 combines with J gene TRBJ2-3; the D gene is possibly TRBD2 (5 bases). V gave up 3 bases and J gave up 0 bases, with 10 bases separating them. Germline V gene sequence: CDR1 DFQATT, CDR2 SNEGSKA (reference sequence). The CDR3 is made up of 14 amino acids.

CDR3 coding DNA: TGTGCCAGCAGGGTGGCTAGCGGGCACGAGCAGTTCTTC. This encodes CASRVASGHEQFF. V and J are TRBV7-3 and TRBJ2-1; 8 positions match TRBD2. The CDR3 contains 13 residues. The J segment lost 10 bases and the V segment lost 6 bases, leaving 8 bases of the junction unmatched. The germline V gene encodes CDR1 SGHTA and CDR2 FQGTGA.

Turning to this clone: This sample also contains other DNA sequences that code for the same CDR3. This chain joins TRBV9 and TRBJ2-7; 10 bases fit TRBD2. The length of the CDR3 is 15 residues. J was trimmed by 1 base and V by 0 bases; bases with no gene match: 1. Germline V gene lookup returns CDR1 SGDLS and CDR2 YYNGEE. CDR3 DNA: TGTGCCAGCAGCGTAGGAGCGGGGGGGTCCTACGAGCAGTACTTC. Amino acids: CASSVGAGGSYEQYF.

In nucleotides, the CDR3 is TGTGCCAGCATCCTCCTGTTGGGGGCCAATAAAGAGACCCAGTACTTC. Its protein product is CASILLLGANKETQYF. The chain carries TRBV7-2 and TRBJ2-5; the D gene is possibly TRBD1 (6 bases). The V and J ends lost 7 bases and 3 bases respectively, with 21 bases between them. The CDR3 loop spans 16 amino acids. Germline V gives CDR1 SGHTA, CDR2 FQGNSA.

The chain carries TRBV7-9 and TRBJ1-3; 8 bases fit TRBD1. Germline CDR1 and CDR2: SEHNR and FQNEAQ (reference sequence). There are 15 residues in the CDR3. The trim removed 6 bases at V and 3 bases at J, leaving 7 bases unmatched. This CDR3 reads CASRQQGASGNTIYF. The CDR3 DNA reads TGTGCCAGCAGACAGCAGGGGGCTAGTGGAAACACCATATATTTT.

The J gene is TRBJ2-5, the V gene TRBV2; D remains ambiguous. Between the trimmed V and J ends, which lost 6 bases and 0 bases, there was a span of 8 bases. This CDR3 has 13 residues. The germline CDR1 and CDR2 sequences are SNHLY and FYNNEI. CDR3 coding DNA: TGTGCCAGCAGCCAGTCGTACCAAGAGACCCAGTACTTC. Its translation: CASSQSYQETQYF.

The rearrangement links TRBV29-1 to TRBJ1-1, with 9 bases matching TRBD1. The CDR3 spans 13 residues. Germline trimming cut 7 bases from V and 5 bases from J; bases unmatched to any gene: 8. Germline values: CDR1 SQVTM, CDR2 ANQGSEA. The CDR3 sequence is CSGSTGTGTEAFF. DNA for the CDR3: TGCAGCGGTTCTACAGGGACAGGGACTGAAGCTTTCTTT.

Details on this clone: Other nucleotide sequences from this sample produce the same CDR3. V and J are TRBV18 and TRBJ2-7, with a possible D match to TRBD1 (6 bases). The ends were cut back, 4 bases at V and 4 bases at J, with 17 bases in the middle. The CDR3 is 15 residues long. From germline, CDR1 is KGHSH and CDR2 LQKENI. In nucleotides, the CDR3 is TGTGCCAGCTCACGCCCCACAGGGAAAGGGTACGAGCAGTACTTC. Amino acids: CASSRPTGKGYEQYF.

The chain couples TRBV19 to TRBJ2-3, with 8 bases matching TRBD2. This CDR3 has 15 residues. Germline-derived CDR1 and CDR2 are LNHDA and SQIVND (reference sequence). Trimming cost V 9 bases and J 3 bases; bases outside gene matches: 11. The CDR3 here is CASSGSSVQTDTQYF. DNA of the CDR3: TGTGCCAGCAGCGGGAGTTCGGTGCAGACAGATACGCAGTATTTT. Together with reference TRBV19 and TRBJ2-3, the CDR3 gives the full variable domain: DGGITQSPKYLFRKEGQNVTLSCEQNLNHDAMYWYRQDPGQGLRLIYYSQIVNDFQKGDIAEGYSVSREKKESFPLTVTSAQKNPTAFYLCASSGSSVQTDTQYFGPGTRLTVL.

This clone was found once. The V gene is TRBV9, the J gene TRBJ2-1; possible D gene TRBD2, 6 bases. The CDR3 extends over 15 amino acids. Germline CDR1 is SGDLS and CDR2 is YYNGEE. The ends were cut back, 0 bases at V and 7 bases at J, with 14 bases in the middle. The CDR3 is CASSVEEGVMNEQFF. The CDR3 bases are TGTGCCAGCAGCGTAGAGGAGGGTGTGATGAATGAGCAGTTCTTC.

The V call is TRBV4-2, the J call TRBJ1-1; 10 bases map to TRBD1. Germline lookup yields CDR1 LGHNA and CDR2 YNFKEQ. This CDR3 contains 17 residues. J lost 1 base, V lost 3 bases, and 8 bases had no gene match. CDR3 residues: CASSQPGQGSPNTEAFF. In DNA, the CDR3 is TGTGCCAGCAGCCAGCCGGGACAGGGGTCCCCGAACACTGAAGCTTTCTTT.

The V and J genes are TRBV4-1 and TRBJ1-1; D is unclear. This CDR3 comprises 14 residues. V lost 0 bases, J lost 10 bases, and 15 bases lay in between. CDR1 and CDR2 (germline): MGHRA, YSYEKL. CDR3: CASSQEGGSPAAFF. In DNA, the CDR3 is TGCGCCAGCAGCCAAGAAGGCGGGAGCCCCGCAGCTTTCTTT.

The chain uses TRBV15 and TRBJ2-7; 7 bases match TRBD2. Per the germline V gene, CDR1 is LNHNV and CDR2 is YYDKDF (reference sequence). The length of the CDR3 is 16 residues. The ends lost 0 bases at V and 7 bases at J; junction bases unmatched: 12. The CDR3 region has the DNA TGTGCCACCAGCAGAGATCTGGCTAGCGGTCCCCGAGAGCAGTACTTC. Protein sequence: CATSRDLASGPREQYF.